This record looks at one T cell receptor (beta chain) sequence and its context. As yet, its antigen is unknown. This sample was included in a study of vaccination effects on CD4 cells after COVID-19. TCRdb keeps only in-frame clones here, not all; method: immunoSEQ multiplex PCR. The sample lists 40,000 to 60,000 clones, around 74% occurring once. Once cultured for 9 to 11 days, the cells underwent separation to obtain CD4+ T cells. This receptor was taken from a human donor who had a prior SARS-CoV-2 infection. The source material was CD4+ T cells from PBMCs cultured without peptide, sampled before COVID-19 vaccination.

The CDR3, as DNA: TGTGCCACCAGTGGGGACAGCGATGGCTACACCTTC. Translating gives CATSGDSDGYTF. V and J are TRBV24-1 and TRBJ1-2, with 7 bases fitting TRBD1. The V gene's germline CDR1 is KGHDR and CDR2 SFDVKD. This CDR3 region has 12 residues. V was pared by 5 bases and J by 6 bases, with 2 bases of the junction left unmatched.